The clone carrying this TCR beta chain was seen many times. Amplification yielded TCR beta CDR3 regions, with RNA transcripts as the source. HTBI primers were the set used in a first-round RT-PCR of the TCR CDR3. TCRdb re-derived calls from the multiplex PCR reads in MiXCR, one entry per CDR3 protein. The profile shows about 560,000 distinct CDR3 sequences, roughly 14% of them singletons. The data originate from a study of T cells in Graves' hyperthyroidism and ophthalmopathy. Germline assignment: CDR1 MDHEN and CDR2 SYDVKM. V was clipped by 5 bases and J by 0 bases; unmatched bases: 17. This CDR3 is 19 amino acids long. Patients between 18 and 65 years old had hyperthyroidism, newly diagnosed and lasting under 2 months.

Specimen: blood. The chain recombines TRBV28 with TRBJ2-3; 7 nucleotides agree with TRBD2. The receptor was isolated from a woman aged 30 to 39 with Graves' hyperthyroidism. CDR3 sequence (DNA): TGTGCCAGCAGTACCTGGGCACTAGCGCCACAAACAAGCACAGATACGCAGTATTTT. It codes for CASSTWALAPQTSTDTQYF.